This T cell receptor beta chain stems from a study of blood T cells in healthy people across ages. General observations from the study: With donor CMV status unknown, expanded clonotype changes were possibly confounded. Diversity of TCR beta correlated strongly with naive T cell percentage.

Per the germline V gene, CDR1 is MNHNS and CDR2 is SASEGT. The J segment lost 5 bases and the V segment lost 11 bases, leaving 12 bases of the junction unmatched. The CDR3 loop spans 14 amino acids. At least 5.5 micrograms of total RNA were extracted per sample. On this clonotype: Its specificity is unknown.

Sample-barcoded 5' priming and a J-beta primer mix drove a second PCR of roughly 6 to 12 cycles. The template-switch adaptor was a 5' adaptor with 12 random nucleotides. It tagged each cDNA molecule. TCRdb itself ran the 5' RACE reads through MiXCR, one entry per CDR3 protein. The sample holds 2 million or so distinct CDR3 sequences; less than 50% are singletons and the top ten take approximately 2.1%. J is TRBJ2-1 and V is TRBV6-1; 7 bases align to TRBD1. This TCR derives from a woman aged 35 to 49 in good health. The material sequenced was blood. The CDR3 bases are TGTGCCGTCTCAGCGCCGGGACAGCACAATGAGCAGTTCTTC. Its translation: CAVSAPGQHNEQFF.